The entry below describes one TCR beta chain. The record originates from a study of radiotherapy plus CTLA-4 blockade in lung cancer. Profiling relied on immunoSEQ multiplex PCR, and the TCRdb table lists in-frame clones only, not all of them. The sample holds more than 90,000 clones; 70% to 85% are singletons and the top ten take 3.3%. The CDR3 length is 15 residues. Germline lookup yields CDR1 SQVTM and CDR2 ANQGSEA. Trimming removed 4 bases from V and 2 bases from J; junction bases left unmatched: 9. The J gene is TRBJ2-7, the V gene TRBV29-1, with 9 bases fitting TRBD1. The material sequenced was peripheral blood, taken from a patient treated with radiotherapy plus ipilimumab. This TCR was sampled from a human donor with non-small cell lung cancer that progressed on radiotherapy plus ipilimumab. Some clones in this sample may be carry-over from other donors' samples. The CDR3 region is CSVGEDRGATYEQYF. The CDR3 DNA follows: TGCAGCGTTGGAGAGGACAGGGGCGCTACCTACGAGCAGTACTTC.